The present TCR beta chain was sequenced within a study of blood T cells in healthy people across ages. Germline lookup yields CDR1 MDHEN and CDR2 SYDVKM. V was clipped by 6 bases and J by 2 bases, with 14 bases between them. This CDR3 is built from 14 residues. As for this clonotype: The antigen is undetermined.

Study-wide results and limits: The lack of PBMC sorting stopped any conclusive naive versus antigen-experienced comparison. Naive CD4+ cell counts and diversity both ran higher in long-lived than in aged donors.

Combining a sample-barcoded 5' primer with a J-beta primer mix, a second PCR ran for about 6 to 11 cycles. A template-switch adaptor with 12 random nucleotides tagged each cDNA molecule. TCRdb re-analysed the 5' RACE reads in MiXCR, keeping a single row per CDR3 protein. The table has roughly 1.9 million distinct CDR3 sequences, 35% to 50% seen once. The rearrangement uses TRBV28 and TRBJ2-7; no clear D. Sequencing input: blood. This clonotype was obtained from a human donor in good health. Here the CDR3 reads CASSLDTWPYEQYF. CDR3 bases: TGTGCCAGCAGCTTAGACACGTGGCCCTACGAGCAGTACTTC.